The sequence of this T cell receptor (beta chain) was determined in a study of early T cells in non-severe SARS-CoV-2 infection. Study overall: Alpha and beta chains were unpaired, from unsorted whole-blood bulk RNA.

This clonotype has a count of ten or more. From germline, CDR1 is SEHNR and CDR2 FQNEAQ (reference sequence). V lost 5 bases, J lost 4 bases, and 5 bases lay in between. The CDR3 spans 11 residues. In the library, individual cDNA molecules carried attached unique molecular identifiers. MiXCR, applied by TCRdb to the 5' RACE reads, yields one record per CDR3 protein. The table lists tens of thousands of distinct CDR3 sequences, 15% to 20% of them singletons, with 5.1% in the top ten. The specimen was whole blood, collected at baseline. V usage is TRBV7-9 and J usage is TRBJ2-5; D unclear. The receptor's source is an adult who was a healthcare worker with PCR-confirmed SARS-CoV-2 infection or an uninfected control (not recorded which). The CDR3 is CASSLLETQYF. The CDR3 coding sequence is TGTGCCAGCAGCCTCCTAGAGACCCAGTACTTC.